Each of the 7 T cell receptor beta chains below was sequenced from the same sample in a study of regulatory T cells in long-lasting Graves disease. Described time point: newly diagnosed GD, antithyroid drugs for less than 3 months. The TCR library used RNA extracted from PBMCs. According to the study, TCR beta libraries were built with iRepertoire HTBI primers and CDR3-region Arm-PCR. Using its own MiXCR run on the multiplex PCR reads, TCRdb lists one record per CDR3 protein. The sample carries around 500,000 distinct CDR3 sequences, about 16% recorded once. These data also formed part of another study, on T cells in Graves' hyperthyroidism and ophthalmopathy.

The source was peripheral blood mononuclear cells (PBMCs), collected at new diagnosis, from a patient treated with antithyroid drugs. The origin of the receptors is a middle-aged woman with Graves disease.

This clonotype was observed many times. This rearrangement joins TRBV12-3 or TRBV12-4 to TRBJ1-5; D ambiguous. This CDR3 region has 14 residues. Trimming took off 8 bases at V and 0 bases at J, with 11 bases between the two ends. The CDR3 loop reads CASSMADSNQPQHF. The CDR3 bases are TGTGCCAGCTCGATGGCAGATAGCAATCAGCCCCAGCATTTT.

This clonotype was detected many times. The rearrangement uses TRBV18 and TRBJ2-1; TRBD2 might be the D (7 bases). Per the germline V gene, CDR1 is KGHSH and CDR2 is LQKENI. The CDR3 spans 15 residues. V dropped 2 bases and J dropped 2 bases, with 10 bases sitting between them. Here the CDR3 DNA reads TGTGCCAGCTCACCAGCGGGGGCTCCCTACAATGAGCAGTTCTTC. Amino acid sequence: CASSPAGAPYNEQFF.

This clonotype was counted ten times or more. This chain uses TRBV20-1 with TRBJ1-1; D is ambiguous. Germline V gives CDR1 DFQATT, CDR2 SNEGSKA (reference sequence). This CDR3 has 12 amino acids. The germline V and J ends were trimmed by 3 bases and 1 base, with 6 bases remaining between them. CDR3 region: CSARETNTEAFF. The CDR3 DNA follows: TGCAGTGCTAGGGAGACGAACACTGAAGCTTTCTTT.

With regard to this clonotype: An end of the junction does not agree with germline; a read error may underlie this. The chain joins TRBV5-1 to TRBJ1-4; unclear D gene. Germline CDR1 and CDR2: SGHRS and YFSETQ. The CDR3 contains 14 residues. This chain's CDR3 is CASRDGLTNEKLSF. CDR3 DNA: TGCGCCAGCCGCGACGGGCTAACTAATGAAAAACTGTCTTTT. The whole variable domain, remainder taken from reference TRBV5-1 and TRBJ1-4, is KAGVTQTPRYLIKTRGQQVTLSCSPISGHRSVSWYQQTPGQGLQFLFEYFSETQRNKGNFPGRFSGRQFSNSRSEMNVSTLELGDSALYLCASRDGLTNEKLSFGSGTQLSVL.

This clonotype was recorded a few times. V is TRBV5-5 and J is TRBJ2-7; TRBD1 aligns across 10 bases. The CDR3 has 15 amino acids. Germline trimming cut 4 bases from V and 0 bases from J; bases unmatched to any gene: 4. Germline CDR1 is SGHKS and CDR2 is YYEKEE (reference sequence). The CDR3 nucleotides are TGTGCCAGCAGCGGGGGACAGGGGAGCTCCTACGAGCAGTACTTC. This translates into CASSGGQGSSYEQYF.

At least ten counts were recorded for this clonotype. V usage is TRBV3-1 and J usage is TRBJ1-6; D is unclear. The CDR3 is made up of 13 amino acids. Germline lookup yields CDR1 LGHDT and CDR2 YNNKEL (reference sequence). Deletions cut 1 base from V and 8 bases from J, with 6 bases between. DNA of the CDR3: TGTGCCAGCAGCCAAGTTAATTATTCACCCCTCCACTTT. Amino acids: CASSQVNYSPLHF.

The sample holds many counts of this clonotype. J is TRBJ2-2 and V is TRBV18; no definite D call. V dropped 0 bases and J dropped 4 bases, with 6 bases sitting between them. Per germline, CDR1 KGHSH and CDR2 LQKENI. CDR3 length equals 14 residues. The CDR3 DNA sequence: TGTGCCAGCTCACCACCTCAGCGCACCGGGGAGCTGTTTTTT. It encodes CASSPPQRTGELFF.